The 28 T cell receptor beta chains reported below all come from one sample, sequenced in a study of blood T cell repertoires in COVID-19. TCRdb's table, derived via immunoSEQ multiplex PCR, lists solely in-frame clones and lacks some. The sample lists around 190,000 clones, 70% to 90% occurring once. Specimen: peripheral blood. The receptor source for this set is a man aged 50-59 years with COVID-19, enrolled during active disease.

V usage is TRBV6-6 and J usage is TRBJ1-1; the match to TRBD1 covers 11 bases. Germline loops: CDR1 MNHNY, CDR2 SVGAGI (reference sequence). The V and J ends lost 6 bases and 3 bases, in that order; junction bases with no gene match: 6. The CDR3 spans 15 residues. CDR3 sequence reads: CASRLGQGADTEAFF. The CDR3 DNA reads TGTGCCAGCAGACTCGGACAGGGGGCGGACACTGAAGCTTTCTTT.

V gene TRBV27 combines with J gene TRBJ1-4; 8 nucleotides match TRBD1. Looked up from germline, CDR1 is MNHEY and CDR2 is SMNVEV (reference sequence). The CDR3 loop spans 16 amino acids. V lost 3 bases, J lost 1 base, and 4 bases stayed unmatched. CDR3 protein: CASSFAGGRTNEKLFF. CDR3 DNA: TGTGCCAGCAGTTTTGCAGGGGGCCGAACTAATGAAAAACTGTTTTTT.

This clone was seen more than once but under ten times. V usage is TRBV5-1 and J usage is TRBJ1-1; 9 bases are a match to TRBD1. V trimming: 0 bases; J trimming: 7 bases; junction bases outside the gene matches: 4. The CDR3 is made up of 14 amino acids. CDR1 is SGHRS, CDR2 YFSETQ, per germline. DNA for the CDR3: TGCGCCAGCAGCTTGGAGACAGGGGGAAATGAAGCTTTCTTT. Translating gives CASSLETGGNEAFF.

This clone has just one count. Since a much larger clone is just one base distant, this may be a read error. CDR3 region: CVSSGGQTRSTDTQYF. The CDR3 nucleotides read TGTGTCAGCAGCGGCGGACAGACCCGTAGCACAGATACGCAGTATTTT. The chain couples TRBV9 to TRBJ2-3; D possibly corresponds to TRBD1 (6 bases). This CDR3 region has 16 residues. The germline CDR1 and CDR2 sequences are SGDLS and YYNGEE.

This chain links TRBV5-1 with TRBJ2-3; a possible D gene is TRBD2 (6 bases). The CDR3 consists of 13 residues. The V and J ends lost 3 bases and 4 bases respectively, with 9 bases between them. Germline V lookup: CDR1 SGHRS, CDR2 YFSETQ. The CDR3 reads CASSSSGPDTQYF. The CDR3 DNA is TGCGCCAGCAGCTCGAGCGGGCCAGATACGCAGTATTTT.

The chain couples TRBV6-2 or TRBV6-3 to TRBJ2-5; 10 bases agree with TRBD2. The germline V gene encodes CDR1 MNHEY and CDR2 SVGEGT. The CDR3 is made up of 14 amino acids. The J segment lost 7 bases and the V segment lost 6 bases, leaving 8 bases of the junction unmatched. This CDR3 is CASSGTSVRTTQYF. CDR3 bases: TGTGCCAGCAGCGGGACTAGCGTCAGGACGACCCAGTACTTC.

The V call is TRBV11-2, the J call TRBJ1-6; 10 nucleotides line up with TRBD1. Germline V gene lookup returns CDR1 SGHAT and CDR2 FQNNGV. Unmatched junction bases numbered 4, after V lost 5 bases and J lost 9 bases. This CDR3 spans 14 amino acids. CDR3 DNA: TGTGCCAGCAGCCCGGGACAGGGGATTTCACCCCTCCACTTT. As protein: CASSPGQGISPLHF.

The chain combines TRBV7-2 with TRBJ2-3; possibly TRBD2 for D (6 bases). Germline V CDR1 and CDR2: SGHTA, FQGNSA. The CDR3 runs to 14 residues. V dropped 1 base and J dropped 1 base, with 6 bases sitting between them. The CDR3 nucleotides are TGTGCCAGCAGCTTAGTAGCGGGCACAGATACGCAGTATTTT. Its protein is CASSLVAGTDTQYF. The entire variable domain, with the rest obtained from reference TRBV7-2 and TRBJ2-3, is as follows: GAGVSQSPSNKVTEKGKDVELRCDPISGHTALYWYRQSLGQGLEFLIYFQGNSAPDKSGLPSDRFSAERTGGSVSTLTIQRTQQEDSAVYLCASSLVAGTDTQYFGPGTRLTVL.

The chain has TRBV5-1 and TRBJ2-7; 7 bases fit TRBD1. From germline, CDR1 is SGHRS and CDR2 YFSETQ. V dropped 4 bases and J dropped 2; count of bases not matched to a gene: 9. This CDR3 is 15 amino acids long. The CDR3 is CASSLTGTDTYEQYF. The CDR3 bases are TGCGCCAGCAGCCTAACCGGGACAGACACCTACGAGCAGTACTTC.

The chain recombines TRBV9 with TRBJ2-5, with 11 bases aligning to TRBD2. The CDR3 has 15 residues. Germline V gene data show CDR1 as SGDLS and CDR2 as YYNGEE. The J segment lost 4 bases and the V segment lost 3 bases, leaving 5 bases of the junction unmatched. The CDR3 coding sequence is TGTGCCAGCAGCGCACTAGCGGGGGTCGGAGAGACCCAGTACTTC. It codes for CASSALAGVGETQYF.

The genes are TRBV6-5 and TRBJ1-2, with D possibly matching TRBD1 (6 bases). The V and J ends lost 7 bases and 0 bases respectively, with 12 bases between them. The CDR3 spans 14 residues. Germline CDR1 MNHEY, CDR2 SVGAGI. The chain's CDR3 is CASTADSSNYGYTF. The CDR3 DNA is TGTGCCAGCACGGCGGACAGTTCTAACTATGGCTACACCTTC.

In this sample, this clone turned up many times. The chain recombines TRBV12-3 or TRBV12-4 with TRBJ1-6, with D possibly TRBD1 on 5 matching bases. Trimming pared 5 bases from V and 5 bases from J, leaving 7 bases between. CDR3 length: 13 amino acids. This chain's CDR3 is CASSPTDNSPLHF. DNA of the CDR3: TGTGCCAGCAGTCCGACAGATAATTCACCCCTCCACTTT.

The rearrangement uses TRBV5-6 and TRBJ2-7; TRBD1 agrees at 7 bases. Germline V gene sequence: CDR1 SGHDT, CDR2 YYEEEE. The junction had 12 bases not matched to a gene; V was cut back by 4 bases and J by 2 bases. The CDR3 consists of 16 residues. The CDR3 region has the DNA TGTGCCAGCAGCCAAATGATAACAGGGGCGGCCTACGAGCAGTACTTC. Its translation is CASSQMITGAAYEQYF.

The V gene is TRBV7-8, the J gene TRBJ1-5, with 8 bases identical to TRBD1. CDR3 length equals 17 residues. V was pared by 0 bases and J by 0 bases, with 4 bases of the junction left unmatched. From germline, CDR1 is SGHVS and CDR2 FQNEAQ. The CDR3 sequence is CASSLASTGDSNQPQHF. The CDR3 DNA is TGTGCCAGCAGCTTAGCGTCGACAGGGGATAGCAATCAGCCCCAGCATTTT.

The rearrangement uses TRBV5-4 and TRBJ2-1; TRBD2 aligns across 11 bases. J gave up 9 bases and V 0 bases, and 5 bases lay outside the gene matches. The germline V gene encodes CDR1 SGHNT and CDR2 YYREEE (reference sequence). The CDR3 consists of 15 residues. The CDR3 is CASSLDSGRAVEQFF. Here the CDR3 DNA reads TGTGCCAGCAGCTTGGATAGCGGGAGGGCCGTTGAGCAGTTCTTC. Filled out from reference TRBV5-4 and TRBJ2-1, the complete variable domain reads ETGVTQSPTHLIKTRGQQVTLRCSSQSGHNTVSWYQQALGQGPQFIFQYYREEENGRGNFPPRFSGLQFPNYSSELNVNALELDDSALYLCASSLDSGRAVEQFFGPGTRLTVL.

The V gene is TRBV28, the J gene TRBJ2-1, with 7 bases matching TRBD1. From germline, CDR1 is MDHEN and CDR2 SYDVKM. The CDR3 consists of 14 residues. After removal of 6 bases from V and 10 bases from J, the junction contained 12 bases not matched to a gene. Written as DNA, the CDR3 is TGTGCCAGCAGAACAAGACAGGGTCGAGGCGAGCAGTTCTTC. This sequence encodes CASRTRQGRGEQFF.

This chain connects TRBV10-3 to TRBJ2-2, with TRBD1 matching 8 bases. J gave up 4 bases and V 2 bases, and 9 bases lay outside the gene matches. This CDR3 contains 17 residues. Germline CDR1 is ENHRY and CDR2 is SYGVKD. The CDR3 DNA sequence: TGTGCCATCAGTGAGACTGCGACAGGGGTAGGCACCGGGGAGCTGTTTTTT. It translates to CAISETATGVGTGELFF.

This sequence joins TRBV5-4 and TRBJ2-2; 9 nucleotides align to TRBD2. CDR1 and CDR2 (germline): SGHNT, YYREEE (reference sequence). J gave up 4 bases and V 4 bases, and 11 bases lay outside the gene matches. The CDR3 is made up of 17 amino acids. The CDR3 loop is CASSPRLAGSFTGELFF. For the CDR3, the DNA is TGTGCCAGCAGCCCCCGTCTAGCGGGATCGTTCACCGGGGAGCTGTTTTTT.

For the CDR3, the DNA is TGTGCCAGCAGTATGGCTAGCGGTACCTACAATGAGCAGTTCTTC. This sequence encodes CASSMASGTYNEQFF. The chain employs TRBV6-4 and TRBJ2-1; TRBD2 aligns across 7 bases. The CDR3 has 15 residues. The trim removed 5 bases at V and 2 bases at J, leaving 6 bases unmatched. In germline, CDR1 is MRHNA, CDR2 SNTAGT.

CDR3 coding DNA: TGTGCCAGCAGTTTACAAACTCCGGGACTAGCGGGAGGGGAGTACGAGCAGTACTTC. Its translation is CASSLQTPGLAGGEYEQYF. The chain employs TRBV6-2 or TRBV6-3 and TRBJ2-7; 16 nucleotides line up with TRBD2. The germline V gene has CDR1 MNHEY and CDR2 SVGEGT. J lost 4 bases, V lost 4 bases, and 13 bases had no gene match. This CDR3 is 19 amino acids long.

The chain joins TRBV9 to TRBJ2-1; 10 bases agree with TRBD2. This CDR3 has 15 amino acids. After removal of 6 bases from V and 2 bases from J, the junction contained 5 bases not matched to a gene. CDR1 is SGDLS and CDR2 is YYNGEE in the germline V gene. The CDR3 DNA follows: TGTGCCAGCACCCTAGCGGGAGAGCCCTACAATGAGCAGTTCTTC. It translates to CASTLAGEPYNEQFF.

This clone appeared once. The rearrangement joins TRBV5-6 to TRBJ2-6; perhaps TRBD2 as D (6 bases). The CDR3 is 18 amino acids. V lost 4 bases to trimming and J lost 2 bases, with 19 bases between them. The germline CDR1 and CDR2 sequences are SGHDT and YYEEEE. CDR3 in DNA: TGTGCCAGCAGCCAAGTATGGGGAGGCTTTCCTGGGGCCAACGTCCTGACTTTC. Translating it yields CASSQVWGGFPGANVLTF.

For this clone: The same CDR3 is also encoded by other DNA sequences in this sample. The V and J genes are TRBV19 and TRBJ2-3; D not certain. V lost 4 bases, J lost 0 bases, and 5 bases lay in between. The CDR3 length is 13 residues. Germline CDR1 reads LNHDA; CDR2 reads SQIVND (reference sequence). This CDR3 reads CASSSGSTDTQYF. CDR3 nucleotide sequence: TGTGCCAGTAGTAGCGGAAGCACAGATACGCAGTATTTT.

This chain connects TRBV29-1 to TRBJ2-2, with a weak D call TRBD1 (6 bases). CDR1 and CDR2 from the germline V gene are SQVTM and ANQGSEA. The CDR3 covers 12 residues. CDR3 coding DNA: TGCATCCCCGTGGGGGCGGGCGGGGAGCTGTTTTTT. Translation: CIPVGAGGELFF.

V and J are TRBV7-2 and TRBJ2-5; D unresolved. V was pared by 3 bases and J by 4 bases, with 15 bases between. CDR3 length equals 15 residues. Germline-derived CDR1 and CDR2 are SGHTA and FQGNSA. The CDR3 here is CASSFAGKTGETQYF. The CDR3 nucleotides are TGTGCCAGCAGCTTCGCCGGCAAAACGGGAGAGACCCAGTACTTC.

The chain combines TRBV11-1 with TRBJ2-5; the match to TRBD1 covers 10 bases. The CDR3 totals 15 residues. The germline V gene has CDR1 SGHAT and CDR2 FQDESV (reference sequence). The junction had 8 bases not matched to a gene; V was cut back by 5 bases and J by 5 bases. The CDR3 reads CASSRDRGRSETQYF. The CDR3 nucleotides are TGTGCCAGCAGCCGAGACAGGGGGCGGTCGGAGACCCAGTACTTC.

J is TRBJ2-3 and V is TRBV5-4, with 9 bases that match TRBD1. Germline CDR1 SGHNT, CDR2 YYREEE (reference sequence). Unmatched junction bases numbered 10, after V lost 4 bases and J lost 4 bases. The CDR3 runs 16 residues. The CDR3 DNA reads as TGTGCCAGCAGCAAATACACAGGGGGCTACGCAGATACGCAGTATTTT. Its translation is CASSKYTGGYADTQYF.

J is TRBJ2-7 and V is TRBV27; 7 nucleotides agree with TRBD1. J gave up 2 bases and V 8 bases, and 6 bases lay outside the gene matches. The germline CDR1 and CDR2 sequences are MNHEY and SMNVEV (reference sequence). This CDR3 comprises 13 residues. The CDR3, as DNA: TGTGCCAGCGGACAGGCCACCCCCTACGAGCAGTACTTC. It encodes CASGQATPYEQYF.